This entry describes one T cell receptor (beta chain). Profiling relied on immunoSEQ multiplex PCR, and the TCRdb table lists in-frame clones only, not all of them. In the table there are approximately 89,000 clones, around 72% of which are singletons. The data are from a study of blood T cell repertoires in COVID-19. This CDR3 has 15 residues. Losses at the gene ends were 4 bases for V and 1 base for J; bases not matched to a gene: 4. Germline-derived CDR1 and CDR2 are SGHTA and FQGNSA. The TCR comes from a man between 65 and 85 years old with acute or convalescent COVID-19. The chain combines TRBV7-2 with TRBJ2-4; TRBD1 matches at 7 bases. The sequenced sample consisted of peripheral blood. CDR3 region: CASSSRRGAKNIQYF. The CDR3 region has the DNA TGTGCCAGCAGCTCCCGCAGGGGGGCCAAAAACATTCAGTACTTC.